This record concerns one TCR beta chain sequence. Its target is unknown. The data are from a study of cytomegalovirus exposure and HLA in healthy donors. General study points: Most subjects had HLA-A and HLA-B alleles reportedly predicted accurately by TCR beta sequences. Across HLA loci, a later analysis found differing TCR association rates, with DRB1 most and HLA-C fewest. Across donors, sequencing depth was assumed by presence/absence analyses to be roughly uniform.

Amplification used 60 Vbeta primers and 13 Jbeta primers. TCRdb's copy holds only in-frame clones and misses some; the assay was immunoSEQ multiplex PCR. The sample lists some 150,000 clones, 60% to 85% occurring once. The V gene lost 5 bases and the J gene lost 5 bases, with 9 bases spanning the gap. The V gene's germline CDR1 is MDHEN and CDR2 SYDVKM. The CDR3 spans 12 residues. The specimen sequenced was PBMCs. The sequence was obtained from a man aged 45-65 years in good health and CMV-seropositive. The rearrangement joins TRBV28 to TRBJ1-2; D is ambiguous. CDR3 in amino acids: CASSPRGYGYTF. CDR3 nucleotide sequence: TGTGCCAGCAGTCCCCGAGGTTATGGCTACACCTTC.